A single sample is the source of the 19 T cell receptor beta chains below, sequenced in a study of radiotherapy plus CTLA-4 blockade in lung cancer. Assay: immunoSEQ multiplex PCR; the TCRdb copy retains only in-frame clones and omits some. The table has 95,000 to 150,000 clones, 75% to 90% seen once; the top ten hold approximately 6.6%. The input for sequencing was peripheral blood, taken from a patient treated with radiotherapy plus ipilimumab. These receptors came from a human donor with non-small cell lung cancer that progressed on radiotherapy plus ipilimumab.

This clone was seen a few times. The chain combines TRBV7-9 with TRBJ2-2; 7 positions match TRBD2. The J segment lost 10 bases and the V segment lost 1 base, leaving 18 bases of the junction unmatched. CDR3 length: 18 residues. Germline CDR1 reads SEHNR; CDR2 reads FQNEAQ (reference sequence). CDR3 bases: TGTGCCAGCAGCTTAGTCCGGGTGGAAGCGGGACGTTTGGAGGAGCTGTTTTTT. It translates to CASSLVRVEAGRLEELFF.

The CDR3 loop reads CASSPPAGEAFF. The CDR3 nucleotides are TGTGCCAGCAGTCCCCCCGCAGGGGAAGCTTTCTTT. V and J are TRBV27 and TRBJ1-1; perhaps TRBD1 as D (5 bases). Germline V CDR1 and CDR2: MNHEY, SMNVEV (reference sequence). The CDR3 is 12 residues long. The V gene lost 5 bases and the J gene lost 8 bases, with 12 bases spanning the gap.

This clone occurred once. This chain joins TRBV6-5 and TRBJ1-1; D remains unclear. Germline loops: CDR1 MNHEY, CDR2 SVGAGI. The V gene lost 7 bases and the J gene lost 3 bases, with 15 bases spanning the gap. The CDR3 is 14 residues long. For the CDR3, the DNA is TGTGCCAGCATGATGGAGGGTTTGGACACTGAAGCTTTCTTT. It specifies CASMMEGLDTEAFF.

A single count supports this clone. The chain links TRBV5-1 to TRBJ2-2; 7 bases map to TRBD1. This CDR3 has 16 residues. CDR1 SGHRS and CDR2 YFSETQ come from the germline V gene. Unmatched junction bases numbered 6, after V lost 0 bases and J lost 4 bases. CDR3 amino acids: CASSLEGDRVTGELFF. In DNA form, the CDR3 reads TGCGCCAGCAGCTTGGAGGGCGACAGGGTCACCGGGGAGCTGTTTTTT.

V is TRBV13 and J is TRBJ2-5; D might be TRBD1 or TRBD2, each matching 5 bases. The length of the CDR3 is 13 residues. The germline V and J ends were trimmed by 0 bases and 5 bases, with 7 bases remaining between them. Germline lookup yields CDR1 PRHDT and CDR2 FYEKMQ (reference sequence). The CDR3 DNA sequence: TGTGCCAGCAGCTTAGGGGGACGGGAGACCCAGTACTTC. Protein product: CASSLGGRETQYF. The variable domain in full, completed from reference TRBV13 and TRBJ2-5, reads AAGVIQSPRHLIKEKRETATLKCYPIPRHDTVYWYQQGPGQDPQFLISFYEKMQSDKGSIPDRFSAQQFSDYHSELNMSSLELGDSALYFCASSLGGRETQYFGPGTRLLVL.

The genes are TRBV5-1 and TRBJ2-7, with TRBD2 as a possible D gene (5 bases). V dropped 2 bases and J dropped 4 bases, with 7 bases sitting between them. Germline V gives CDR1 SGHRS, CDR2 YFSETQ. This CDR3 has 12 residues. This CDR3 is CASSFEGYEQYF. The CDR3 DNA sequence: TGCGCCAGCAGCTTTGAGGGATACGAGCAGTACTTC.

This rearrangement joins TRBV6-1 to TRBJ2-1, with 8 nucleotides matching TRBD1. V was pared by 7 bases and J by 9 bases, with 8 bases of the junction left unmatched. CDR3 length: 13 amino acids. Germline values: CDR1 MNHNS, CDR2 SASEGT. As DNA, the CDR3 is TGTGCCAGCATCCTTGGACAGGGCGGTGAGCAGTTCTTC. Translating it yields CASILGQGGEQFF.

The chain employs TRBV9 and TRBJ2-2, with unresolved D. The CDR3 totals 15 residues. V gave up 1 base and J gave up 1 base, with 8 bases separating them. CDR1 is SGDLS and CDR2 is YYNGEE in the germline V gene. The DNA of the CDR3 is TGTGCCAGCAGCGTATCCCTCGGGAACACCGGGGAGCTGTTTTTT. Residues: CASSVSLGNTGELFF.

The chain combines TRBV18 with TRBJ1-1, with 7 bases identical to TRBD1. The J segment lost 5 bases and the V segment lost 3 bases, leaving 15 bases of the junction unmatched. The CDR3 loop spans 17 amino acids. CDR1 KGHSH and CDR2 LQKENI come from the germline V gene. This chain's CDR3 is CASSPGTGVSLGTEAFF. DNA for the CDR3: TGTGCCAGCTCACCGGGTACAGGGGTCTCATTGGGGACTGAAGCTTTCTTT.

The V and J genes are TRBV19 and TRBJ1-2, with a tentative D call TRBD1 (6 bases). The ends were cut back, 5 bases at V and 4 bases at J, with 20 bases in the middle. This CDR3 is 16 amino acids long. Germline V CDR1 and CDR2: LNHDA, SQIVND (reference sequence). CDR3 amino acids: CASSFGGRLVSYGYTF. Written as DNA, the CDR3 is TGTGCCAGTAGTTTCGGGGGGCGCTTGGTGTCCTATGGCTACACCTTC.

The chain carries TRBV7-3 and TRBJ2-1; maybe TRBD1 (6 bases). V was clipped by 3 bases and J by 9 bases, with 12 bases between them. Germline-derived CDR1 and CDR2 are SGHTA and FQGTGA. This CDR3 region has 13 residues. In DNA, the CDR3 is TGTGCCAGCAGCTTTTACAGGGAAGGTGAGCAGTTCTTC. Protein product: CASSFYREGEQFF.

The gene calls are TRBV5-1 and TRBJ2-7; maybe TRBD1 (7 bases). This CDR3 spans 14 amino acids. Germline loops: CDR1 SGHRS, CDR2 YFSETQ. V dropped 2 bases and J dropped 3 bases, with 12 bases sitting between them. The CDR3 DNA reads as TGCGCCAGCAGCTTCCAGGGGGGAAGCTACGAGCAGTACTTC. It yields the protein CASSFQGGSYEQYF.

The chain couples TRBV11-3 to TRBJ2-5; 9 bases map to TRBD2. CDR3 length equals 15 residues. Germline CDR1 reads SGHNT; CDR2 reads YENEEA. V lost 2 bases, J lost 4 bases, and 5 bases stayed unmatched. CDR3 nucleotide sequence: TGTGCCAGCAGCTTACGCGGGAGGGCGGGAGAGACCCAGTACTTC. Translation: CASSLRGRAGETQYF.

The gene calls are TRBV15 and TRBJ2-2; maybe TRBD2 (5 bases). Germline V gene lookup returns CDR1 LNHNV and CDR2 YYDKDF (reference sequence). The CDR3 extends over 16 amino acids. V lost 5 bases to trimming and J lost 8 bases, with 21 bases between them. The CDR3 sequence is CATSFHPRDRGGELFF. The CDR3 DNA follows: TGTGCCACCAGCTTTCACCCTCGGGATAGAGGTGGGGAGCTGTTTTTT.

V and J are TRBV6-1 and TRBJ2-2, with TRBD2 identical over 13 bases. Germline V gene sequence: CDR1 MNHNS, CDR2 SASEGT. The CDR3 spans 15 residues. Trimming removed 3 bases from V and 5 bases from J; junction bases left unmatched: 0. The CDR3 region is CASSEGLAGTGELFF. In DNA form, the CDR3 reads TGTGCCAGCAGTGAGGGACTAGCGGGAACCGGGGAGCTGTTTTTT.

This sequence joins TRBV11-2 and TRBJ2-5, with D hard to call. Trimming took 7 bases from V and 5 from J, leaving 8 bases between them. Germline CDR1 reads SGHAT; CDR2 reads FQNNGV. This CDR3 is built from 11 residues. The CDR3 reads CASKLRETQYF. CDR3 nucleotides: TGTGCCAGCAAGCTTCGGGAGACCCAGTACTTC.

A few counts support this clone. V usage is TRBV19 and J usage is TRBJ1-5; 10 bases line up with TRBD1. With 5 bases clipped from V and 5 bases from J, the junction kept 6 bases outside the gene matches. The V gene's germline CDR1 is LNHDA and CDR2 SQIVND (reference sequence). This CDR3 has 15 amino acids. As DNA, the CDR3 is TGTGCCAGTAGTGCCCTAGGGACAGGGGATCAGCCCCAGCATTTT. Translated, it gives CASSALGTGDQPQHF.

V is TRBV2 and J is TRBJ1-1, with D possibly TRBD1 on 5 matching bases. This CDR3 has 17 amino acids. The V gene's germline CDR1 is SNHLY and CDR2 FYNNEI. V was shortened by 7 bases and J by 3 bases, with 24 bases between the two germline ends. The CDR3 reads CASNIRVLTEIYTEAFF. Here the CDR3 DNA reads TGTGCCAGCAATATCAGGGTACTTACAGAGATTTACACTGAAGCTTTCTTT.

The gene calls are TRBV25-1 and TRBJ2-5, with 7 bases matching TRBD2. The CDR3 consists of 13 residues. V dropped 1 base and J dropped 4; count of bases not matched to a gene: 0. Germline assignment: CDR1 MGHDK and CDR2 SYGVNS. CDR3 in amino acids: CASSEWGGETQYF. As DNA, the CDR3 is TGTGCCAGCAGTGAATGGGGGGGAGAGACCCAGTACTTC.